This entry features one T cell receptor (beta chain) sequence. Its specificity is unknown. These data belong to a study of cytomegalovirus exposure and HLA in healthy donors. Regarding the study as a whole: Being productive about 87% or about 30% of the time was typical of most TCR beta V segments in an earlier analysis.

13 Jbeta primers and 60 Vbeta primers were used for the PCR. Sequencing was performed with immunoSEQ multiplex PCR; in TCRdb, only in-frame clones are kept and a portion is missing. The sample has some 100,000 clones, about 77% seen once. CDR1 and CDR2 from the germline V gene are SGHRS and YFSETQ. With 0 bases clipped from V and 6 bases from J, the junction kept 6 bases outside the gene matches. The CDR3 has 15 residues. The receptor's source is a woman aged 18-29 years in good health and CMV-seropositive. Sequenced input: PBMCs. This rearrangement joins TRBV5-1 to TRBJ2-1; 7 bases agree with TRBD1. CDR3 DNA: TGCGCCAGCAGCTTGGTCAGGGGGATCTCCAATGAGCAGTTCTTC. This gives the protein CASSLVRGISNEQFF.